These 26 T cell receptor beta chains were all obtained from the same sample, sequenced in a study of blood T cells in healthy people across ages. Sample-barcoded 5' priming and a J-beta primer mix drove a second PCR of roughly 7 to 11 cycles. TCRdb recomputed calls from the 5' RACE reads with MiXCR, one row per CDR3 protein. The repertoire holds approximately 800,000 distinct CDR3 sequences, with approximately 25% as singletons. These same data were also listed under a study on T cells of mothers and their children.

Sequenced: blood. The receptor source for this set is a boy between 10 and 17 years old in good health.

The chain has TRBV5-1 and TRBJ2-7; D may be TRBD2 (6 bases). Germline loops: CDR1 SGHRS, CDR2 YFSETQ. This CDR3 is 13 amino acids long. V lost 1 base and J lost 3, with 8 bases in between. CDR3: CASSLQAGYEQYF. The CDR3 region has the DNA TGCGCCAGCAGCTTGCAAGCGGGCTACGAGCAGTACTTC.

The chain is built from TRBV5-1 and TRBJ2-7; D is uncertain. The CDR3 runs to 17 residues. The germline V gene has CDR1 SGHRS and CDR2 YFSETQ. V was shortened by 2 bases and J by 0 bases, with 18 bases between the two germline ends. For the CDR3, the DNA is TGCGCCAGCAGCTTCTACCTCAGCCCGACGGGCTCCTACGAGCAGTACTTC. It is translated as CASSFYLSPTGSYEQYF.

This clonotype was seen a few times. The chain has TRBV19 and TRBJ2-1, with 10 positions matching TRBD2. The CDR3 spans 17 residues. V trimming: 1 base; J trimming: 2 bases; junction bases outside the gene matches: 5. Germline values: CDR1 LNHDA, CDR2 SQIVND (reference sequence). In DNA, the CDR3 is TGTGCCAGTAGTATAGTGTTGCTAGCGGGGGCCTACAATGAGCAGTTCTTC. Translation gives CASSIVLLAGAYNEQFF.

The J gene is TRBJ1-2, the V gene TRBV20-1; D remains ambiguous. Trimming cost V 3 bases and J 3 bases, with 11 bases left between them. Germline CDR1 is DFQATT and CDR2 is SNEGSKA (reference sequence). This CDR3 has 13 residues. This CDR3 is CSASSRVDYGYTF. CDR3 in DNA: TGCAGTGCTAGTAGTCGGGTTGACTATGGCTACACCTTC.

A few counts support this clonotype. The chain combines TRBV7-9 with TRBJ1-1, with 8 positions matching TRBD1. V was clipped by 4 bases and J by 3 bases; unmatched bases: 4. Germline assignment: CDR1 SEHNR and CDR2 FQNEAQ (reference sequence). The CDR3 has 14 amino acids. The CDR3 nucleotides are TGTGCCAGCAGCTACAGGGGGGACGACACTGAAGCTTTCTTT. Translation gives CASSYRGDDTEAFF.

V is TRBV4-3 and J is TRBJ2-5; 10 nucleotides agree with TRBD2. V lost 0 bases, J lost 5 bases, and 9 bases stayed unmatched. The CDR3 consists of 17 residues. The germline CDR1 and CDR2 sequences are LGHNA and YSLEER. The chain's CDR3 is CASSQDSSGRAGETQYF. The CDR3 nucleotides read TGCGCCAGCAGCCAAGATTCCAGCGGGAGGGCGGGTGAGACCCAGTACTTC.

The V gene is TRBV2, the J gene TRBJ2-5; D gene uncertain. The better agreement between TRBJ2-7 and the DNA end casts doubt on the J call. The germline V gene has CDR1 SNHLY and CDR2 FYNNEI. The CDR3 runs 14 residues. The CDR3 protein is CASSETRVSYEQYF. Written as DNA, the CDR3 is TGTGCCAGCAGTGAGACTCGGGTCTCCTACGAGCAGTACTTC.

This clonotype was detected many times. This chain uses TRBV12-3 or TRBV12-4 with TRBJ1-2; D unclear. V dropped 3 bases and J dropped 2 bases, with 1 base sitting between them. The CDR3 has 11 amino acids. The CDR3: CASSFNYGYTF. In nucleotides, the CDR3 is TGTGCCAGCAGTTTCAACTATGGCTACACCTTC.

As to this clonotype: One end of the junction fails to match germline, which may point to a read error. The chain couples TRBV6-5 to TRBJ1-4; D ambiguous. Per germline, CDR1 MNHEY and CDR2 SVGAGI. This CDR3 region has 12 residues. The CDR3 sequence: CASSPNQEKLFF. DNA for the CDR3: TGTGCTAGCAGCCCGAACCAAGAAAAACTGTTTTTT.

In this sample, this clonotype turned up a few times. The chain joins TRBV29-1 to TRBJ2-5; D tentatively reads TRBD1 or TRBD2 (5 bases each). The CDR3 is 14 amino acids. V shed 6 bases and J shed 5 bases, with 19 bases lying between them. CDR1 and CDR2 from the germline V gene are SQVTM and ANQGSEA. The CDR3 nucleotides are TGCAGCGTCCCGGCAGTAACGGGGCGGGAGACCCAGTACTTC. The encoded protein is CSVPAVTGRETQYF.

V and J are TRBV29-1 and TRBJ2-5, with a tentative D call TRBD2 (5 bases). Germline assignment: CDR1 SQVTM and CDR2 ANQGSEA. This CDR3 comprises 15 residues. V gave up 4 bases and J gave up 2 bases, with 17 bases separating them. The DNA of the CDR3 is TGCAGCGTTGGTGGGGATAGTGGAGGACAAGAGACCCAGTACTTC. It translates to CSVGGDSGGQETQYF.

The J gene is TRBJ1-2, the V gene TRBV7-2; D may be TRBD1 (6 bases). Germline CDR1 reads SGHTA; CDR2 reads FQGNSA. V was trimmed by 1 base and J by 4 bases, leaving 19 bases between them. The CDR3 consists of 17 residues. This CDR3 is CASSLDFLGGPGYGYTF. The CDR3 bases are TGTGCCAGCAGCTTAGATTTTTTAGGGGGGCCGGGCTATGGCTACACCTTC.

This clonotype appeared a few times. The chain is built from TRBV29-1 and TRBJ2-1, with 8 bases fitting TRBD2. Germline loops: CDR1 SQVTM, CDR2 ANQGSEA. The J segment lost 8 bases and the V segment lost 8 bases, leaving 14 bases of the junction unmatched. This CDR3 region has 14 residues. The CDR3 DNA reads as TGCAGCCACCTCAGAGCGGGAGCTTTGGATGAGCAGTTCTTC. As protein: CSHLRAGALDEQFF.

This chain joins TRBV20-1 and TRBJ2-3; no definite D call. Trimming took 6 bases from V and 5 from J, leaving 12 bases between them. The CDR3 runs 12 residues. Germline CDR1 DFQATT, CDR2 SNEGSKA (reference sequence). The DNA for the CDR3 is TGCAGTGCGAGTAACCGCGGAGATACGCAGTATTTT. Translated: CSASNRGDTQYF.

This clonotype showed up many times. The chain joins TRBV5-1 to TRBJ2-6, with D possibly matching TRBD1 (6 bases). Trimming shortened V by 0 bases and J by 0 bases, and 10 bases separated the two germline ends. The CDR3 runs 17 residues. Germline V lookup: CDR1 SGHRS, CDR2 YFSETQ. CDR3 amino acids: CASSLGQGSSGANVLTF. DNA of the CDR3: TGCGCCAGCAGCTTGGGGCAGGGGAGCTCTGGGGCCAACGTCCTGACTTTC. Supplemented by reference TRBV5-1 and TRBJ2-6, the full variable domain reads KAGVTQTPRYLIKTRGQQVTLSCSPISGHRSVSWYQQTPGQGLQFLFEYFSETQRNKGNFPGRFSGRQFSNSRSEMNVSTLELGDSALYLCASSLGQGSSGANVLTFGAGSRLTVL.

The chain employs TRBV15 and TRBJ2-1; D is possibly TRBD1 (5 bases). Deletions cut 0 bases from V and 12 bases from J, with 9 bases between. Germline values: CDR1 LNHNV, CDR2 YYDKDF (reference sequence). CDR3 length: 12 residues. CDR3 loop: CATSRDRDVQFF. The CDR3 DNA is TGTGCCACCAGCAGAGACAGGGATGTGCAGTTCTTC.

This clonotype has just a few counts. DNA for the CDR3: TGCAGCGTTGTGGGGGTCCCGGGACTAGCGGGAGGGTCCTACAATGAGCAGTTCTTC. It translates to CSVVGVPGLAGGSYNEQFF. J is TRBJ2-1 and V is TRBV29-1, with TRBD2 matching over 16 bases. This CDR3 comprises 19 residues. Trimming cost V 4 bases and J 1 base; bases outside gene matches: 10. The germline V gene has CDR1 SQVTM and CDR2 ANQGSEA.

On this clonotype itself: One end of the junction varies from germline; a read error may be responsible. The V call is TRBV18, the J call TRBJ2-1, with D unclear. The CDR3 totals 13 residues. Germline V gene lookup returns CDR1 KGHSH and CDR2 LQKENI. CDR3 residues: CASAWTLQETPYF. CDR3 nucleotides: TGTGCCAGCGCCTGGACGCTGCAAGAGACCCCGTACTTC.

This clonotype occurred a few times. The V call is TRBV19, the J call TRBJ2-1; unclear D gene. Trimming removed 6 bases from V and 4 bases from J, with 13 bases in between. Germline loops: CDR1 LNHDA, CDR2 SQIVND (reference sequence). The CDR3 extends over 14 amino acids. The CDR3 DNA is TGTGCCAGTAGCACACCTATGGGTTACAATGAGCAGTTCTTC. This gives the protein CASSTPMGYNEQFF.

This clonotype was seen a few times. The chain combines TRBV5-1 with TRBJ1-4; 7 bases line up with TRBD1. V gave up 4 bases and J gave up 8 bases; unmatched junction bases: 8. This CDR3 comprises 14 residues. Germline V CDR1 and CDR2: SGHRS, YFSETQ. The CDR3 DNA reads TGCGCCAGCAGCGATAACAGGGGTGGGGAAAAACTGTTTTTT. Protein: CASSDNRGGEKLFF.

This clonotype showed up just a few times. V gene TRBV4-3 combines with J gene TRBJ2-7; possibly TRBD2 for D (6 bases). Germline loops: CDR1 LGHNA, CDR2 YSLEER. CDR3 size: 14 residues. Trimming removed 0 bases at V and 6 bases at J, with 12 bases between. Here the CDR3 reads CASSQDPGGIEQYF. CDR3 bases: TGCGCCAGCAGCCAAGACCCAGGCGGGATCGAGCAGTACTTC.

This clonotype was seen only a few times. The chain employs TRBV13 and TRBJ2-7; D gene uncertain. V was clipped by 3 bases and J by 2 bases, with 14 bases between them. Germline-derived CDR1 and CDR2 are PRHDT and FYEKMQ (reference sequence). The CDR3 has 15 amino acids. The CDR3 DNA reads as TGTGCCAGCAGCTTGACTCCCGAAGGGACCTACGAGCAGTACTTC. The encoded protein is CASSLTPEGTYEQYF.

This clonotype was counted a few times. The CDR3 coding sequence is TGTGCCAGCAGCGCCCGACCCGGCCTGGCGCAGTATTTT. As protein: CASSARPGLAQYF. The chain uses TRBV9 and TRBJ2-3; D gene ambiguous. V lost 3 bases and J 10 bases, leaving 15 bases between the germline ends. The germline CDR1 and CDR2 sequences are SGDLS and YYNGEE. The CDR3 is 13 residues long. The complete variable domain, with remaining parts taken from reference TRBV9 and TRBJ2-3, reads DSGVTQTPKHLITATGQRVTLRCSPRSGDLSVYWYQQSLDQGLQFLIQYYNGEERAKGNILERFSAQQFPDLHSELNLSSLELGDSALYFCASSARPGLAQYFGPGTRLTVL.

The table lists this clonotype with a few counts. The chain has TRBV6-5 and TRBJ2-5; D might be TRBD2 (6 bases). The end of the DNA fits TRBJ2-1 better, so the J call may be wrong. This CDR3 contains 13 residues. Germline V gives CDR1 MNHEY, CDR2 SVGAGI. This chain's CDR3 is CASSYSFGGEQFF. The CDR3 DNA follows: TGTGCCAGCAGTTACTCGTTCGGGGGTGAGCAGTTCTTC.

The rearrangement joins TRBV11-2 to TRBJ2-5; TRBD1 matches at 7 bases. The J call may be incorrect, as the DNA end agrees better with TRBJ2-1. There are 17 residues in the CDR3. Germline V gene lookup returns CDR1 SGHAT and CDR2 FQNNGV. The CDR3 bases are TGTGCCAGCAGCTTAGGGTGGGGACAGCGTCCCTACAATGAGCAGTTCTTC. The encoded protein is CASSLGWGQRPYNEQFF.

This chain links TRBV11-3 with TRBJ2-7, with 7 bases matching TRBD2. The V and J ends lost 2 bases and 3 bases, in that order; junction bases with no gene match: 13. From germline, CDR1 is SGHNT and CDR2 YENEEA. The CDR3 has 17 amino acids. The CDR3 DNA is TGTGCCAGCAGCTTATATCGTAAGCGGGGAGGAATCTACGAGCAGTACTTC. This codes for CASSLYRKRGGIYEQYF.